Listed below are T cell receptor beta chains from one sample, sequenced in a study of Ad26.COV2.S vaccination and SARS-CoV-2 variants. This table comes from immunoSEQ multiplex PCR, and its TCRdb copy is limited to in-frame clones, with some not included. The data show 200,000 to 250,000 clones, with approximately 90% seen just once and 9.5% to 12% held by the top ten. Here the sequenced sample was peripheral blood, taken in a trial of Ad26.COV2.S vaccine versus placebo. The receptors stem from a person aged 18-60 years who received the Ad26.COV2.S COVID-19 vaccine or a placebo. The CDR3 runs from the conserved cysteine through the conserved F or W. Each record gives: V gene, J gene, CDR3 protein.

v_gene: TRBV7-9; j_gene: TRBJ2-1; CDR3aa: CASSPGAAVYNEQFF
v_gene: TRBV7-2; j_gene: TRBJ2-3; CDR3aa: CASSLDLTRTDTQYF
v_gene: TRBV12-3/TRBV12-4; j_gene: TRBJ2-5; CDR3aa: CASSFGLRETQYF
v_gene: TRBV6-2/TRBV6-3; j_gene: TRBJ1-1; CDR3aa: CASSYSSDGDTEAFF
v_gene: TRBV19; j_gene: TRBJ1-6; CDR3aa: CASSPTGHLVQWTYNSPLHF
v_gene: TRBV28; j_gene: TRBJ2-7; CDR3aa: CASSLGVTGSYEQYF
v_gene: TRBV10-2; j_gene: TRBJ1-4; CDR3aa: CASKESGGLYNEKLFF
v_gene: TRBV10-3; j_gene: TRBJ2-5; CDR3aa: CAISESIAETETQYF
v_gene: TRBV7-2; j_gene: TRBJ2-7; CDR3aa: CASSSRLAGPAGEQYF
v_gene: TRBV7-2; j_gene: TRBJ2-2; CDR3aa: CASSLAVAGDGELFF
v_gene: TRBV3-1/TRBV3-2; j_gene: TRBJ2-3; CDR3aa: CARRHTQYF
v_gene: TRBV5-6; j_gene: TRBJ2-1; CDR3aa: CASRSGFHESYNEQFF
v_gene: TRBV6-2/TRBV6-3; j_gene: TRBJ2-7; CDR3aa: CASSRTPFGEQYF
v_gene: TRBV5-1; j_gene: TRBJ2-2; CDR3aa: CASSVLQGISGELFF
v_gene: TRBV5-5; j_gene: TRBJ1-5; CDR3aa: CASKMTGYSNQPQHF
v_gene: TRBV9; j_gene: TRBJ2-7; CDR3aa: CASSPGTSGEQYF
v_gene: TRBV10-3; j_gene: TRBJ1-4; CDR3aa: CAISESPGTTNEKLFF
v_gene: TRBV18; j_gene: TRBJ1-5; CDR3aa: CASSPAGVGQPQHF
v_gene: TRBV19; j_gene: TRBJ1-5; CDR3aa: CASSIHPQEKSPQHF
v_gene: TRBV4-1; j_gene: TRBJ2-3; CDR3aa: CASSQVAGVADTQYF
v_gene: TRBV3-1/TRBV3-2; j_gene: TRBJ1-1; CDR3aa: CASSGGGGVNTEAFF
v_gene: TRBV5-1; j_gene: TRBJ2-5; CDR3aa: CASSFTGGQETQYF
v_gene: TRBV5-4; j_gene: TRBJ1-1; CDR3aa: CASSFEPGADTEAFF
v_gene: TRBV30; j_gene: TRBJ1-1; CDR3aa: CAWSNQGAGTEAFF
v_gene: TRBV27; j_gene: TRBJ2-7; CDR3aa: CASSPNRDREIYEQYF
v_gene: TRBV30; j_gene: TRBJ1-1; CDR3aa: CAFGRGTEAFF
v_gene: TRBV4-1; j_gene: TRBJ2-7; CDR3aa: CASSQDGTGVHEQYF
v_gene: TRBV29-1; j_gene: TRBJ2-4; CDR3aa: CSVLPPPGSQGAKNIQYF
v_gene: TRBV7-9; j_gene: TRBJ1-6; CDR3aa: CASSAGQASSYNSPLHF
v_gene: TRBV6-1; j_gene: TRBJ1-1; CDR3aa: CASSEVRATEAFF
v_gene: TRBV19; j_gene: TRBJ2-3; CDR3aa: CASSFDSGTDTQYF
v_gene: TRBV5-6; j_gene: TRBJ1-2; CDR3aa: CASSMRGGAGGKDGYTF
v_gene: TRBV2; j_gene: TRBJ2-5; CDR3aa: CASRGQGETQYF
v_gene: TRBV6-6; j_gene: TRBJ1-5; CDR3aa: CASTRGGFSNQPQHF
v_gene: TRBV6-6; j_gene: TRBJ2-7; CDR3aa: CASAGYEQYF
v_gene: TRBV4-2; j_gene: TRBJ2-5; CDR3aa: CASSQDRGRETQYF
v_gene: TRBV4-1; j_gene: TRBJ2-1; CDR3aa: CASSQWLYIYNEQFF
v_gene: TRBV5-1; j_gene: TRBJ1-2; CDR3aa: CASSLPGGINYGYTF
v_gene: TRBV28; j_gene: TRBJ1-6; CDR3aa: CASSLLRQGAGGNSPLHF
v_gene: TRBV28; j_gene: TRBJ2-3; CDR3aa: CASSLVREGGTQYF
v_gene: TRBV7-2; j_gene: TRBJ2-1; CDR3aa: CASSLDGQGPQGEEQFF
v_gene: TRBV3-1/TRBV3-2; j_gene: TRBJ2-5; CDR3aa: CASSQGDLAGGPETQYF
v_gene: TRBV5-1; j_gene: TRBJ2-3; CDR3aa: CASSLGHSTDTQYF
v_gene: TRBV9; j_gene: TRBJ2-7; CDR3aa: CASSVDAVSYEQYF
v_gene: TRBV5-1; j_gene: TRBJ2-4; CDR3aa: CASSWGTSGGTKNIQYF
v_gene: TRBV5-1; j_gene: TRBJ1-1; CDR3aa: CASSLVQGEAFF
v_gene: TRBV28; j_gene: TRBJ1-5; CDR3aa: CASREALGPGQWGNQPQHF
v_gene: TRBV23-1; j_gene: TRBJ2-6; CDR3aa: CASSQSAQGHSSGANVLTF
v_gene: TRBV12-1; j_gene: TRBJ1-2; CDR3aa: CASSSLGYTF
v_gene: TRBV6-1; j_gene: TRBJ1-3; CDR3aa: CASSDGGRGRVSGNTIYF
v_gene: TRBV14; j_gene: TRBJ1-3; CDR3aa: CASSQGPGGTIYF
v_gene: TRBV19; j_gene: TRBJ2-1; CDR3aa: CASSIWSLAGVSDEQFF
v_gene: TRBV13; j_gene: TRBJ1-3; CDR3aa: CASSKNRISGNTIYF
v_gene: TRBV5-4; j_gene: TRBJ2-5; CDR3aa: CASSDLGAETQYF
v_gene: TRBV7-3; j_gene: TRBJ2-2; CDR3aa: CASSLTPTGTGELFF
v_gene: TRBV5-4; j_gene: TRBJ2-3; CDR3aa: CASSGDYYTDTQYF
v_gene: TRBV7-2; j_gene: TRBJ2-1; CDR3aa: CASSTRQGAYNEQFF
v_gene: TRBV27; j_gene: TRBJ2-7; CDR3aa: CASKISKREYEQYF
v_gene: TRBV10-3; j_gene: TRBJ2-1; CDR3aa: CAISRLAGVTYNEQFF